The 27 T cell receptor beta chains reported below all come from one sample, sequenced in a study of Ad26.COV2.S vaccination and SARS-CoV-2 variants. Method: immunoSEQ multiplex PCR; TCRdb's copy keeps in-frame clones and lacks some. This sample has about 680,000 clones; 80% to 90% occur once, and the top ten carry over 1.3%. The treatment is: roughly 20 received Ad26.COV2.S at low or high dose, single or two shots; roughly five received placebo; per-sample allocation not given. Day 63 after the first injection of vaccine or placebo was the sampling time. The source material was peripheral blood, sampled in a trial of Ad26.COV2.S vaccine versus placebo. The receptors originated from a person aged 18-65 years who received the Ad26.COV2.S COVID-19 vaccine or a placebo.

CDR3 residues: CATSPGQGNIEAFF. In nucleotides, the CDR3 is TGTGCCACCAGTCCGGGACAGGGGAATATTGAAGCTTTCTTT. This rearrangement joins TRBV24-1 to TRBJ1-1; 10 bases are a match to TRBD1. There are 14 residues in the CDR3. In germline, CDR1 is KGHDR, CDR2 SFDVKD. V trimming: 6 bases; J trimming: 7 bases; junction bases outside the gene matches: 7.

The chain couples TRBV7-9 to TRBJ1-2; D is possibly TRBD1 (5 bases). V was cut by 5 bases and J by 4 bases, with 11 bases left in between. This CDR3 has 13 amino acids. The germline V gene has CDR1 SEHNR and CDR2 FQNEAQ (reference sequence). The CDR3 coding sequence is TGTGCCAGCAGCGTCAGGGTCGGCTATGGCTACACCTTC. Its translation: CASSVRVGYGYTF. The variable domain in full, with the rest retrieved from reference TRBV7-9 and TRBJ1-2, is DTGVSQNPRHKITKRGQNVTFRCDPISEHNRLYWYRQTLGQGPEFLTYFQNEAQLEKSRLLSDRFSAERPKGSFSTLEIQRTEQGDSAMYLCASSVRVGYGYTFGSGTRLTVV.

The rearrangement joins TRBV30 to TRBJ2-7; no clear D gene. Between the trimmed V and J ends, which lost 4 bases and 5 bases, there was a span of 12 bases. Per germline, CDR1 GTSNPN and CDR2 SVGIG (reference sequence). The CDR3 has 12 amino acids. The CDR3 DNA follows: TGTGCCTGGAACGAAGTGGCAAACGAGCAGTACTTC. As protein: CAWNEVANEQYF.

The chain employs TRBV18 and TRBJ1-3; weak D call: TRBD1 (5 bases). V lost 3 bases to trimming and J lost 0 bases, with 12 bases between them. CDR1 is KGHSH, CDR2 LQKENI, per germline. The CDR3 totals 16 residues. The CDR3 reads CASSPQSGDSGNTIYF. CDR3 sequence (DNA): TGTGCCAGCTCACCCCAGTCGGGGGACTCTGGAAACACCATATATTTT.

This chain joins TRBV5-6 and TRBJ1-1, with D maybe TRBD1 (5 bases). V lost 2 bases and J lost 5, with 13 bases in between. This CDR3 contains 14 residues. Germline assignment: CDR1 SGHDT and CDR2 YYEEEE. CDR3 in DNA: TGTGCCAGCAGCTTTCCACCCGGGGGTACTGAAGCTTTCTTT. Translating it yields CASSFPPGGTEAFF.

The genes are TRBV19 and TRBJ2-1; 7 bases are shared with TRBD2. The CDR3 sequence is 14 residues long. CDR1 is LNHDA, CDR2 SQIVND, per germline (reference sequence). V shed 6 bases and J 14 bases; nucleotides not matched to a gene: 16. CDR3 amino acids: CASRRGSSGPKEFF. CDR3 bases: TGTGCCAGTAGACGGGGTTCTAGCGGCCCAAAGGAGTTCTTC.

The CDR3 nucleotides are TGCGCCAGCAGCTTGGCACTAGCGGGAGGTTTGAATGAGCAGTTCTTC. It translates to CASSLALAGGLNEQFF. The chain carries TRBV5-1 and TRBJ2-1; 12 bases map to TRBD2. V lost 0 bases to trimming and J lost 7 bases; unmatched junction nucleotides: 5. CDR1 is SGHRS and CDR2 is YFSETQ in the germline V gene. This CDR3 contains 16 residues.

The V call is TRBV7-2, the J call TRBJ2-5; D perhaps matches TRBD1 (6 bases). This CDR3 has 13 amino acids. Germline lookup yields CDR1 SGHTA and CDR2 FQGNSA. V was cut by 5 bases and J by 7 bases, with 14 bases left in between. This chain's CDR3 is CASSPRQTGTQYF. For the CDR3, the DNA is TGTGCCAGCAGCCCCCGACAGACAGGGACCCAGTACTTC.

This chain uses TRBV5-1 with TRBJ2-1; weak D call: TRBD2 (5 bases). Per the germline V gene, CDR1 is SGHRS and CDR2 is YFSETQ. This CDR3 contains 12 residues. V was pared by 5 bases and J by 8 bases, with 11 bases between. The CDR3 loop is CASSRGSDEQFF. CDR3 in DNA: TGCGCCAGCAGTCGGGGATCGGATGAGCAGTTCTTC.

The rearrangement joins TRBV12-3 or TRBV12-4 to TRBJ1-1, with 7 positions matching TRBD1. The V segment lost 7 bases and the J segment 4 bases; nucleotides outside the gene matches: 6. This CDR3 region has 13 residues. CDR3 DNA sequence: TGTGCCAGCATCAACGACAGGGCCACTGAAGCTTTCTTT. Translation gives CASINDRATEAFF.

The J gene is TRBJ2-3, the V gene TRBV19; 7 bases are shared with TRBD2. CDR3 size: 15 residues. Trimming at V came to 7 bases and at J to 4 bases, leaving 11 bases not matched to a gene. Germline values: CDR1 LNHDA, CDR2 SQIVND (reference sequence). Written as DNA, the CDR3 is TGTGCCAGTACCGCCCGGGGAGGGAGGGCAGATACGCAGTATTTT. Protein sequence: CASTARGGRADTQYF.

This clone has just a few counts. The chain joins TRBV2 to TRBJ1-4, with D tentatively TRBD1 (5 bases). The V gene's germline CDR1 is SNHLY and CDR2 FYNNEI. The V and J ends lost 6 bases and 0 bases respectively, with 11 bases between them. This CDR3 comprises 15 residues. As DNA, the CDR3 is TGTGCCAGCAGAAGGCAGGGATCAACTAATGAAAAACTGTTTTTT. Its translation: CASRRQGSTNEKLFF.

The V gene is TRBV5-8, the J gene TRBJ1-6; D is perhaps TRBD1 (6 bases). CDR3 size: 14 residues. V gave up 2 bases and J gave up 7 bases, with 10 bases separating them. CDR1 and CDR2 (germline): SGHTS, YDEGEE. DNA for the CDR3: TGTGCCAGCAGCTTTCAGGGGCAGAATTCACCCCTCCACTTT. Its translation: CASSFQGQNSPLHF.

The chain carries TRBV5-1 and TRBJ2-2; the D is unclear. Germline V gene sequence: CDR1 SGHRS, CDR2 YFSETQ. This CDR3 has 15 residues. With 5 bases removed from V and 0 bases from J, the gap between germline ends came to 11 bases. The CDR3 nucleotides read TGCGCCAGCAGTTTATCCGCCTCGAACACCGGGGAGCTGTTTTTT. The encoded protein is CASSLSASNTGELFF.

The J gene is TRBJ1-3, the V gene TRBV25-1; 9 nucleotides align to TRBD1. Trimming took 4 bases from V and 0 from J; bases not matched to a gene: 1. CDR1 is MGHDK, CDR2 SYGVNS, per germline. This CDR3 is 15 amino acids long. Here the CDR3 reads CASSGTGVSGNTIYF. The CDR3 nucleotides are TGTGCCAGCAGTGGGACAGGGGTCTCTGGAAACACCATATATTTT.

V gene TRBV25-1 combines with J gene TRBJ2-5; 14 nucleotides line up with TRBD2. Germline values: CDR1 MGHDK, CDR2 SYGVNS. V dropped 5 bases and J dropped 1; count of bases not matched to a gene: 6. This CDR3 has 17 residues. Here the CDR3 reads CASSILGTSGGQETQYF. Written as DNA, the CDR3 is TGTGCCAGCAGTATTCTCGGGACTAGCGGGGGCCAAGAGACCCAGTACTTC.

This rearrangement joins TRBV7-2 to TRBJ1-1; the D is unclear. The germline V and J ends were trimmed by 4 bases and 1 base, with 7 bases remaining between them. The length of the CDR3 is 13 residues. Germline V CDR1 and CDR2: SGHTA, FQGNSA. The CDR3 region is CASSSTTNTEAFF. CDR3 in DNA: TGTGCCAGCAGCTCCACAACGAACACTGAAGCTTTCTTT.

This rearrangement joins TRBV7-2 to TRBJ2-3, with 8 bases identical to TRBD2. V was pared by 8 bases and J by 1 base, with 2 bases of the junction left unmatched. Germline assignment: CDR1 SGHTA and CDR2 FQGNSA. This CDR3 is built from 13 residues. CDR3 sequence: CASRGGGTDTQYF. The CDR3 coding sequence is TGTGCCAGCCGGGGGGGTGGCACAGATACGCAGTATTTT.

V usage is TRBV7-8 and J usage is TRBJ2-1, with TRBD2 identical over 12 bases. Trimming at V came to 5 bases and at J to 7 bases, leaving 9 bases not matched to a gene. The germline gives CDR1 SGHVS, CDR2 FQNEAQ. The CDR3 length is 16 residues. CDR3: CASSPPSGGAGNEQFF. For the CDR3, the DNA is TGTGCCAGCAGCCCGCCTAGCGGGGGGGCAGGGAATGAGCAGTTCTTC.

V and J are TRBV4-3 and TRBJ2-7, with D unclear. Per the germline V gene, CDR1 is LGHNA and CDR2 is YSLEER. There are 14 residues in the CDR3. Deletions cut 1 base from V and 2 bases from J, with 9 bases between. CDR3 protein: CASSQGRQAYEQYF. The CDR3 coding sequence is TGCGCCAGCAGCCAAGGTCGGCAGGCCTACGAGCAGTACTTC.

The V and J genes are TRBV25-1 and TRBJ2-5; 7 bases agree with TRBD1. The V gene's germline CDR1 is MGHDK and CDR2 SYGVNS. Losses at the gene ends were 4 bases for V and 4 bases for J; bases not matched to a gene: 3. The CDR3 loop spans 13 amino acids. The CDR3 DNA is TGTGCCAGCAGTGCTGCAGGGGGAGAGACCCAGTACTTC. This translates into CASSAAGGETQYF. Using reference TRBV25-1 and TRBJ2-5 for the parts outside the CDR3, the full variable domain is EADIYQTPRYLVIGTGKKITLECSQTMGHDKMYWYQQDPGMELHLIHYSYGVNSTEKGDLSSESTVSRIRTEHFPLTLESARPSHTSQYLCASSAAGGETQYFGPGTRLLVL.

The rearrangement joins TRBV7-8 to TRBJ2-7; D might be TRBD1 (5 bases). This CDR3 comprises 15 residues. Germline V gives CDR1 SGHVS, CDR2 FQNEAQ. Trimming shortened V by 3 bases and J by 5 bases, and 17 bases separated the two germline ends. Here the CDR3 reads CASSLAGSGNHEQYF. CDR3 DNA: TGTGCCAGCAGCTTGGCAGGGTCAGGGAATCACGAGCAGTACTTC.

This clone has only one observation. V gene TRBV4-2 combines with J gene TRBJ2-1, with 8 nucleotides matching TRBD1. This CDR3 region has 15 residues. Unmatched junction bases numbered 4, after V lost 0 bases and J lost 6 bases. In germline, CDR1 is LGHNA, CDR2 YNFKEQ. The CDR3: CASSQDGQGSNEQFF. The CDR3 nucleotides read TGTGCCAGCAGCCAAGATGGACAGGGTAGCAATGAGCAGTTCTTC.

The rearrangement links TRBV29-1 to TRBJ2-7, with D perhaps matching TRBD1 (6 bases). The germline CDR1 and CDR2 sequences are SQVTM and ANQGSEA. The ends were cut back, 6 bases at V and 5 bases at J, with 14 bases in the middle. This CDR3 comprises 12 residues. For the CDR3, the DNA is TGCAGCGTAGCTACAGGGTACAACGAGCAGTACTTC. This translates into CSVATGYNEQYF.

The rearrangement uses TRBV5-6 and TRBJ1-2; a possible D gene is TRBD1 (5 bases). This CDR3 region has 13 residues. V lost 0 bases and J 7 bases, leaving 10 bases between the germline ends. CDR1 is SGHDT and CDR2 is YYEEEE in the germline V gene. CDR3 sequence: CASSLGRESGYTF. The DNA for the CDR3 is TGTGCCAGCAGCTTGGGCAGGGAGTCTGGCTACACCTTC.

The chain couples TRBV15 to TRBJ1-1; D is uncertain. Germline loops: CDR1 LNHNV, CDR2 YYDKDF (reference sequence). The V end lost 0 bases, the J end lost 9 bases, and 14 bases lay between the germline ends. The CDR3 spans 14 residues. In nucleotides, the CDR3 is TGTGCCACCAGCAGAGATTTCGGGGATATCAAAGCTTTCTTT. This sequence encodes CATSRDFGDIKAFF.

The chain joins TRBV19 to TRBJ2-5; TRBD2 aligns across 9 bases. Germline values: CDR1 LNHDA, CDR2 SQIVND (reference sequence). CDR3 length: 16 residues. V lost 2 bases and J lost 7; bases outside the gene matches: 11. The CDR3: CASSIMASGISVTQYF. The CDR3 DNA is TGTGCCAGTAGTATAATGGCTAGCGGGATTTCGGTGACCCAGTACTTC.